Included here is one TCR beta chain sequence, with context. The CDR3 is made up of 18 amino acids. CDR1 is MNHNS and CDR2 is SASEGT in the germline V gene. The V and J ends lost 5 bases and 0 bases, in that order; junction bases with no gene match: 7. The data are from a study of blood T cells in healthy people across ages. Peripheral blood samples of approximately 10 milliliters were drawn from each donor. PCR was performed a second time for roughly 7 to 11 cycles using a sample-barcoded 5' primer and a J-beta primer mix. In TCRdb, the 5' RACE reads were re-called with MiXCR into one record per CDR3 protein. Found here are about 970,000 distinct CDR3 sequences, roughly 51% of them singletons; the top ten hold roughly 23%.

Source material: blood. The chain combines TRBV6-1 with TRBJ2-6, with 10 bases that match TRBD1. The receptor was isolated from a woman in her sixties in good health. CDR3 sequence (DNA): TGTGCCAGCAGTCGACGGGGGACAGGGGCCTCTGGGGCCAACGTCCTGACTTTC. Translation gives CASSRRGTGASGANVLTF.